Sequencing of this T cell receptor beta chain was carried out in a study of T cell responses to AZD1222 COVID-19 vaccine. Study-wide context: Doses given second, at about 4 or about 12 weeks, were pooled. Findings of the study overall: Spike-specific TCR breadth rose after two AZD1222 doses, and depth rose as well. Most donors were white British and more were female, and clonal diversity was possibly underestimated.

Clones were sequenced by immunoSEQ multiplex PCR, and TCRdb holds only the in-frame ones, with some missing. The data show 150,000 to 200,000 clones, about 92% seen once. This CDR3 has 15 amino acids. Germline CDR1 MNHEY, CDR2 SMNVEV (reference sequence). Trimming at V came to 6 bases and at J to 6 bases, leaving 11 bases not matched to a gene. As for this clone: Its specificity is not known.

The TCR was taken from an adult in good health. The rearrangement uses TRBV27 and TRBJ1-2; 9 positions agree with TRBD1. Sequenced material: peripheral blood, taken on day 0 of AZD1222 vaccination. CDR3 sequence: CASSNYWDREDGYTF. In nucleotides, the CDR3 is TGTGCCAGCAGCAACTATTGGGACAGGGAGGATGGCTACACCTTC.